The rows below give T cell receptor beta chains drawn from one sample of a study of cytomegalovirus exposure and HLA in healthy donors. Here immunoSEQ multiplex PCR was the method, and the copy in TCRdb shows in-frame clones only, minus some. This sample has 150,000 to 200,000 clones; roughly 80% occur once, and the top ten carry roughly 1.9%. The sequenced material came from PBMCs. Receptors were obtained from a human donor in good health. Both conserved end residues are trimmed from each CDR3.

>TRBJ1-2|TRBV7-9
ASYRSTGSRRYT
>TRBJ1-1|TRBV7-3
ASSLTSGNTEAF
>TRBJ2-3|TRBV7-2
ASSFRLGSLTDTQY
>TRBJ1-3|TRBV28
ASSLLVTAGNTIY
>TRBJ2-7|TRBV7-3
ASSLGTGTSDEQY
>TRBJ2-5|TRBV7-9
ASSPVGTTQETQY
>TRBJ2-7|TRBV7-9
ASSSTGGEQY
>TRBJ2-1|TRBV19
ASSIWLAGYNEQF
>TRBJ1-2|TRBV6-5
ASSVTGGGHGYT
>TRBJ2-1|TRBV4-2
ASSQRPSGGGAYNEQF
>TRBJ2-1|TRBV15
ATSREGRNEQF
>TRBJ1-5|TRBV7-9
ASSFGQGFEPQH
>TRBJ2-7|TRBV9
ASSKWLGQGYEQY
>TRBJ2-7|TRBV5-6
ASSLAGGVYEQY
>TRBJ2-5|TRBV11-3
ASSLAGGQETQY
>-|TRBV10-1
ASSEPGFDHAYEQY
>TRBJ1-1|TRBV6-5
ASKKSGKVTEAF
>TRBJ2-1|TRBV6-1
ASSGTGASYNEQF
>TRBJ2-1|TRBV11-3
ASSLRKRVTDMFNEQF
>TRBJ2-5|TRBV5-4
ASRYRDRGDQETQY
>TRBJ1-1|TRBV6-1
ASSRTGAPNTEAF
>TRBJ2-1|TRBV19
ASSRTGGPQNEQF
>TRBJ2-7|TRBV25-1
ASSGGGWEQY
>TRBJ2-3|TRBV6-4
ASSDQDRGLAYTQY
>TRBJ2-7|TRBV5-1
ASSLGSGVEQY
>TRBJ2-3|TRBV5-1
ASSIDPERFSTDTQY
>TRBJ1-1|TRBV2
ASRWTANTEAF